These 14 T cell receptor beta chains were all obtained from the same sample, sequenced in a study of T cells in Graves' hyperthyroidism and ophthalmopathy. The TCR beta CDR3 regions underwent amplification using RNA transcripts as the source. Carried out on the TCR CDR3, a first-round RT-PCR used the HTBI primer set. From the multiplex PCR reads, TCRdb called clonotypes with MiXCR, one entry per CDR3 protein. Among some 760,000 distinct CDR3 sequences, 12% to 15% were seen once, and the ten largest hold roughly 10%. Sequencing used blood. Source of these receptors: a woman under 30 with Graves' hyperthyroidism.

This clonotype has more than one count but fewer than ten. This chain uses TRBV6-1 with TRBJ1-1; 10 positions agree with TRBD1. V lost 5 bases, J lost 7 bases, and 13 bases stayed unmatched. The CDR3 extends over 16 amino acids. CDR1 and CDR2 from the germline V gene are MNHNS and SASEGT. The CDR3, as DNA: TGTGCCAGCAGTAGATCCGTGACAGGGGGCGATTTTGAAGCTTTCTTT. This gives the protein CASSRSVTGGDFEAFF.

This clonotype has only a few counts. This CDR3 reads CASRGTAPPEAFF. The CDR3 bases are TGCGCCAGCAGGGGGACAGCCCCCCCTGAAGCTTTCTTT. The rearrangement links TRBV5-1 to TRBJ1-1, with 7 bases lining up with TRBD1. CDR3 length: 13 residues. The ends lost 5 bases at V and 6 bases at J; junction bases unmatched: 7. Germline-derived CDR1 and CDR2 are SGHRS and YFSETQ.

This clonotype has a count of ten or more. The chain joins TRBV28 to TRBJ2-1, with 9 bases aligning to TRBD2. The J segment lost 6 bases and the V segment lost 7 bases, leaving 10 bases of the junction unmatched. CDR1 is MDHEN and CDR2 is SYDVKM in the germline V gene. The CDR3 sequence is 15 residues long. The CDR3 sequence: CASKAIGGRANEQFF. The CDR3 DNA sequence: TGTGCCAGCAAAGCCATCGGCGGGAGGGCCAATGAGCAGTTCTTC.

This clonotype occurred many times. The chain recombines TRBV7-8 with TRBJ2-5; 10 nucleotides line up with TRBD2. This CDR3 has 14 amino acids. The J segment lost 14 bases and the V segment lost 1 base, leaving 10 bases of the junction unmatched. CDR1 SGHVS and CDR2 FQNEAQ come from the germline V gene. CDR3 region: CASSLDTSGILIYF. The CDR3, as DNA: TGTGCCAGCAGCTTAGATACTAGCGGGATACTTATTTACTTC.

This chain joins TRBV2 and TRBJ1-1; D is possibly TRBD1 (5 bases). The germline CDR1 and CDR2 sequences are SNHLY and FYNNEI. The CDR3 totals 16 residues. V was pared by 5 bases and J by 4 bases, with 20 bases between. The DNA for the CDR3 is TGTGCCAGCAGTCCCTCTCCAGGGAGGAGAAGCACTGAAGCTTTCTTT. This encodes CASSPSPGRRSTEAFF. Using reference TRBV2 and TRBJ1-1 for the parts outside the CDR3, the full variable domain is EPEVTQTPSHQVTQMGQEVILRCVPISNHLYFYWYRQILGQKVEFLVSFYNNEISEKSEIFDDQFSVERPDGSNFTLKIRSTKLEDSAMYFCASSPSPGRRSTEAFFGQGTRLTVV.

This clonotype was observed at least ten times. The V gene is TRBV7-9, the J gene TRBJ2-5; no reliable D call. Trimming stripped 5 bases from V and 5 bases from J, with 21 bases between. Germline CDR1 reads SEHNR; CDR2 reads FQNEAQ (reference sequence). The CDR3 has 16 residues. The CDR3 region has the DNA TGTGCCAGCAGCCCTTACTCCGGCCCGAGGACGGAGACCCAGTACTTC. The encoded protein is CASSPYSGPRTETQYF.

This clonotype has just a few counts. The junction does not match germline at one end; this may be a read error. V and J are TRBV3-1 and TRBJ1-4, with TRBD1 matching over 7 bases. The germline CDR1 and CDR2 sequences are LGHDT and YNNKEL (reference sequence). The CDR3 runs 15 residues. This CDR3 is CASSLGQEPNEKLLF. CDR3 DNA: TGTGCCAGCAGCCTCGGACAGGAACCTAATGAAAAACTGCTTTTT.

With regard to this clonotype: One junction end does not reproduce the germline sequence, and a read error may be involved. The gene calls are TRBV27 and TRBJ2-1; D might be TRBD2 (6 bases). The CDR3 extends over 14 amino acids. Germline loops: CDR1 MNHEY, CDR2 SMNVEV (reference sequence). The CDR3 bases are TGTGCCAGCTCCTGGGGACTTTCCTACAATGAGCAGCTCTTC. Amino acids: CASSWGLSYNEQLF.

This clonotype appeared many times. The CDR3 sequence: CASSPKPGSGATDTQYF. CDR3 DNA sequence: TGTGCCAGCAGCCCTAAGCCTGGGTCTGGAGCCACAGATACGCAGTATTTT. The chain has TRBV7-2 and TRBJ2-3; D is unresolved. CDR3 length: 17 residues. Trimming took off 5 bases at V and 2 bases at J, with 20 bases between the two ends. Germline V gene lookup returns CDR1 SGHTA and CDR2 FQGNSA.

This sequence joins TRBV2 and TRBJ2-1; no clear D gene. Trimming pared 2 bases from V and 6 bases from J, leaving 8 bases between. CDR1 and CDR2 from the germline V gene are SNHLY and FYNNEI. This CDR3 is built from 13 residues. The CDR3 DNA reads as TGTGCCAGCAGTGAAAACGGGTTCAATGAGCAGTTCTTC. Translating gives CASSENGFNEQFF.

As for this clonotype: This is likely a read error, given that the CDR3 carries no conserved phenylalanine or tryptophan at its end. The genes are TRBV6-4 and TRBJ1-1; D is unresolved. V was trimmed by 5 bases and J by 0 bases, leaving 7 bases between them. Germline V CDR1 and CDR2: MRHNA, SNTAGT. The CDR3 has 13 residues. The CDR3 region has the DNA TGTGCCAGCAGTCTGAGCCTGAACACTGAAGCTTTCCTT. As protein: CASSLSLNTEAFL.

This chain links TRBV10-1 with TRBJ1-6; D call uncertain. The V gene lost 0 bases and the J gene lost 7 bases, with 4 bases spanning the gap. The CDR3 totals 13 residues. Germline assignment: CDR1 WNHNN and CDR2 SYGVQD (reference sequence). The CDR3 bases are TGCGCCAGCAGTGAGTCCACGAATTCACCCCTCCACTTT. Protein product: CASSESTNSPLHF.

This clonotype was recorded many times. This rearrangement joins TRBV28 to TRBJ2-7; D assignment may be TRBD1 or TRBD2 (5 bases each). This CDR3 comprises 14 residues. Trimming removed 5 bases at V and 0 bases at J, with 11 bases between. CDR1 MDHEN and CDR2 SYDVKM come from the germline V gene. The CDR3 nucleotides are TGTGCCAGCAGTCTCCGGGGCCTCTCCTACGAGCAGTACTTC. This gives the protein CASSLRGLSYEQYF.

This clonotype was counted at least ten times. The chain is built from TRBV7-8 and TRBJ2-3; 7 nucleotides line up with TRBD1. J gave up 4 bases and V 3 bases, and 7 bases lay outside the gene matches. Germline CDR1 and CDR2: SGHVS and FQNEAQ. There are 15 residues in the CDR3. The CDR3 reads CASSLHRGMSDTQYF. CDR3 in DNA: TGTGCCAGCAGCTTGCACAGGGGAATGTCAGATACGCAGTATTTT. The variable domain in full, with the rest retrieved from reference TRBV7-8 and TRBJ2-3, is GAGVSQSPRYKVAKRGQDVALRCDPISGHVSLFWYQQALGQGPEFLTYFQNEAQLDKSGLPSDRFFAERPEGSVSTLKIQRTQQEDSAVYLCASSLHRGMSDTQYFGPGTRLTVL.